This T cell receptor beta chain was recovered during a study of blood T cell repertoires in COVID-19. Overall study: Samples taken during acute and convalescent COVID-19 were collected in the United States, Italy and Spain. In each case, the material was cDNA or gDNA derived from T cells, B-cell-depleted T cells, or PBMCs.

The table lists this clone with a count of one. In the source study's methods: By means of reference gene primer amplification, nucleated cell counts were estimated. Method: immunoSEQ multiplex PCR; TCRdb's copy keeps in-frame clones and lacks some. For V, J and clone size, that table is used; D and trimming come from the DNA. Among about 280,000 clones, around 86% were seen once, and the ten largest hold 13%. Sequencing used peripheral blood. The sequence was collected from a human donor in a cohort sampled during active COVID-19.

CDR3 region: CASSQSGQRGELFF. The CDR3 DNA is TGTGCCAGCAGCCAATCCGGACAGCGCGGGGAGCTGTTTTTT. V is TRBV3-1 (or the pseudogene TRBV3-2) and J is TRBJ2-2; tentatively, D is TRBD1 (6 bases). V dropped 2 bases and J dropped 7 bases, with 11 bases sitting between them. Germline V gives CDR1 LGHDT, CDR2 YNNKEL (reference sequence). The CDR3 is made up of 14 amino acids.